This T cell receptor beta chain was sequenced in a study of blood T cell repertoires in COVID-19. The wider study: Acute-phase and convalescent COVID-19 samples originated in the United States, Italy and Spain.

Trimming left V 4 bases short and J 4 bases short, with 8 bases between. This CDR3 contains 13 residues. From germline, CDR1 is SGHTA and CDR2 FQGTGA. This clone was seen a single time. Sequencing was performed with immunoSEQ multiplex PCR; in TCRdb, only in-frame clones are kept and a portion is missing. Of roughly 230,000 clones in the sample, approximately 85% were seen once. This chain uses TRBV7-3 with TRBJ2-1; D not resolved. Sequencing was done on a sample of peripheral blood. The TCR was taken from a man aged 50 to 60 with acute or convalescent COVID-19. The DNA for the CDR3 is TGTGCCAGCAGCTCCCTAGGATACAATGAGCAGTTCTTC. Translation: CASSSLGYNEQFF. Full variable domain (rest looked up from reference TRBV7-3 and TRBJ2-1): GAGVSQTPSNKVTEKGKYVELRCDPISGHTALYWYRQSLGQGPEFLIYFQGTGAADDSGLPNDRFFAVRPEGSVSTLKIQRTERGDSAVYLCASSSLGYNEQFFGPGTRLTVL.